This T cell receptor (beta chain) was captured by sequencing in a study of shared clonotypes between healthy human individuals. Turning to the study itself: The composition of the donors was two women and a few men aged 18 to 49.

The authors ran the assay at deep level. Here immunoSEQ multiplex PCR was the method, and the copy in TCRdb shows in-frame clones only, minus some. The sample gives millions of clones, 85% to 95% of which show up once; 0.1% to 0.15% is in the top ten. The V gene end was trimmed by 3 bases and the J gene end by 3 bases; junction bases not matched to a gene: 2. In germline, CDR1 is SGDLS, CDR2 YYNGEE. The CDR3 totals 15 residues. Notes on this clone: Other DNA sequences within the sample encode an identical CDR3.

The receptor comes from a man younger than 35 in good health. The rearrangement joins TRBV9 to TRBJ2-1, with 11 positions matching TRBD2. Specimen: naive CD4+ T cells sorted from blood. Indicated subset: CD45RA+ positively selected. CDR3 nucleotides: TGTGCCAGCAGCGCAGGGACTAGCGGCTACAATGAGCAGTTCTTC. It encodes CASSAGTSGYNEQFF. The full variable domain, its missing parts supplied by reference TRBV9 and TRBJ2-1, is DSGVTQTPKHLITATGQRVTLRCSPRSGDLSVYWYQQSLDQGLQFLIQYYNGEERAKGNILERFSAQQFPDLHSELNLSSLELGDSALYFCASSAGTSGYNEQFFGPGTRLTVL.